This TCR beta chain came from a study of identical twins. Findings and caveats of the study: Abundant beta clonotypes from cord blood bore fewer insertions; memory repertoires lacked this pattern.

Everyone who donated was a healthy Caucasian. TCRdb ran MiXCR on the 5' RACE reads and lists one entry per CDR3 protein. The table lists under 1 million distinct CDR3 sequences, 10% to 15% of them singletons. CDR3 length equals 16 residues. The V segment lost 4 bases and the J segment 8 bases; nucleotides outside the gene matches: 5. Per germline, CDR1 KGHDR and CDR2 SFDVKD. This clonotype was seen a handful of times. Its antigen remains unidentified. The same sample was also used in a study of yellow fever vaccine responses in identical twins.

V is TRBV24-1 and J is TRBJ2-1; 15 bases are shared with TRBD2. The sample comprised PBMCs. The sequence was collected from a young woman in good health. CDR3 in amino acids: CATSDGTSGRFYEQFF. The CDR3 DNA follows: TGTGCCACCAGTGACGGGACTAGCGGGAGGTTCTATGAGCAGTTCTTC.